This T cell receptor (beta chain) was identified in a study of beta chain features in type 1 diabetes. This clone turned up a few times. Its target is unknown. Trimming removed 5 bases from V and 1 base from J; junction bases left unmatched: 10. This CDR3 is built from 16 residues. Germline V CDR1 and CDR2: SGHTA, FQGTGA. Of the isolated RNA, all was reverse transcribed, and so the sequenced material was expressed TCRB transcripts. The protocol was immunoSEQ multiplex PCR, while the TCRdb copy is restricted to in-frame clones and leaves out a portion. The sample contains a few hundred thousand clones, over 8.5% of which appear only once. Study observations and caveats: Any role of HLA type in TCRB rearrangement remained unresolved here. There was a moderate but significant shortening of TCRB CDR3s in all four CD4+ subsets of Type 1 diabetes patients.

This rearrangement joins TRBV7-3 to TRBJ2-5, with 7 bases matching TRBD2. This TCR came from a man aged 30-40 years with type 1 diabetes. The sample consisted of central memory CD4+ T cells from blood. CDR3 bases: TGTGCCAGCAGCCCGAGGAGGGCTAGCGGCCAAGAGACCCAGTACTTC. This codes for CASSPRRASGQETQYF.